Listed below are T cell receptor beta chains from one sample, sequenced in a study of T cell clonotyping in hematopoietic cell transplantation. Data came from immunoSEQ multiplex PCR; TCRdb stores just in-frame clones and leaves some out. The sample comprises 11,000 to 15,000 clones, about 56% of which are singletons, and about 8.8% rests with the top ten. The sequenced material came from PBMCs. The source is a human donor who either received an allogeneic hematopoietic cell transplant for a myeloid malignancy or was a related donor (not recorded which). Some clones in this sample may be carry-over from other donors' samples. The CDR3 runs from the conserved cysteine through the conserved F or W. Rows may omit the clone size; those that give it use once, few, many or a size class.

J: TRBJ1-3
size: few
V: TRBV28
CDR3: CASSLWTGYGNTIYF

J: TRBJ2-5
size: few
V: TRBV28
CDR3: CATAFNQETQYF

J: TRBJ2-7
size: medium-sized
V: TRBV9
CDR3: CASSLLSGGEQYF

J: TRBJ1-1
size: -
V: TRBV28
CDR3: CASSRPTGLNTEAFF

J: TRBJ1-1
size: -
V: TRBV21-1
CDR3: CASSNLRQSTNTEAFF

J: TRBJ1-6
size: few
V: TRBV2
CDR3: CASSETRDRWNSPLHF

J: TRBJ1-2
size: once
V: TRBV30
CDR3: CAWSVHASGYTF

J: TRBJ1-2
size: -
V: TRBV5-4
CDR3: CASSHDTFYGYTF

J: TRBJ1-2
size: -
V: TRBV5-6
CDR3: CASSSPEPNHGYTF

J: TRBJ1-5
size: -
V: TRBV30
CDR3: CAWSVRLGDQPQHF

J: TRBJ2-7
size: few
V: TRBV30
CDR3: CAWSMTEPYEQYF

J: TRBJ2-2
size: -
V: TRBV25-1
CDR3: CASSAGQGGTGELFF

J: TRBJ1-2
size: few
V: TRBV5-6
CDR3: CASSRGTGLGGYTF

J: TRBJ2-1
size: -
V: TRBV5-1
CDR3: CASKLSSAPYNEQFF

J: TRBJ2-5
size: few
V: TRBV2
CDR3: CASSGSGYQETQYF

J: TRBJ1-2
size: -
V: TRBV6-1
CDR3: CASTVPGQNYGYTF

J: TRBJ1-2
size: -
V: TRBV27
CDR3: CASSPSASLGYTF